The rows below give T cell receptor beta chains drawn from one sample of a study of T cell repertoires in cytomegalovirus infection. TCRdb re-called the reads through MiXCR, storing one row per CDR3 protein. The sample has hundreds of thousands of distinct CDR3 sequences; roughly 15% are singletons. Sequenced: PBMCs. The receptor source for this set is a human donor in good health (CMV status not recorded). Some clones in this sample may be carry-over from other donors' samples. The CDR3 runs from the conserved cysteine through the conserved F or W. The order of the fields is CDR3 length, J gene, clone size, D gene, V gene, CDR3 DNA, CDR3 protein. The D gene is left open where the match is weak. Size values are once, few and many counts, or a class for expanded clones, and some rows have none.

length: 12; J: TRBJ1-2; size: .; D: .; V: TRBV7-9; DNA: TGTGCCAGCAGCTTAGACTTCGATGGCTACACCTTC; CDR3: CASSLDFDGYTF
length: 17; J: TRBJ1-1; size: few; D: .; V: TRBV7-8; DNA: TGTGCCAGCAGCTTAACCCCTAGGTTTTCTGGGAGCACTGAAGCTTTCTTT; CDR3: CASSLTPRFSGSTEAFF
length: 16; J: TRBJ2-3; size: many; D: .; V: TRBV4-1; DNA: TGCGCCAGCAGCCAAGATGAAGGAGCCGGCACAGATACGCAGTATTTT; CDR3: CASSQDEGAGTDTQYF
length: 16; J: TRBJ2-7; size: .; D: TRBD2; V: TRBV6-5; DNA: TGTGCCAGCAGTTACAGCGGGGGGGTCGGGTCCTACGAGCAGTACTTC; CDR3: CASSYSGGVGSYEQYF
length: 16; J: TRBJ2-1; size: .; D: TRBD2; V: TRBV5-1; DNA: TGCGCCAGCAGCCTTGCCGGGACTAGCGGGGGGCCCGGAGAGTTCTTC; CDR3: CASSLAGTSGGPGEFF
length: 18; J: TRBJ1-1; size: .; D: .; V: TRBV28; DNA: TGTGCCAGCAGTTGGAGGAAGGGACTTGTGGGAAGGAACACTGAAGCTTTCTTT; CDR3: CASSWRKGLVGRNTEAFF
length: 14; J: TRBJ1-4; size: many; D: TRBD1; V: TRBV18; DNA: TGTGCCAGCTCACCCGGACAGGGGGTAGAAAAACTGTTTTTT; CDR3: CASSPGQGVEKLFF
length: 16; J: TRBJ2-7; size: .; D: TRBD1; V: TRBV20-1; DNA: TGCAGTGCTAGGATCAACCCGGGACAGGGTCGCTACGAGCAGTACTTC; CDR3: CSARINPGQGRYEQYF
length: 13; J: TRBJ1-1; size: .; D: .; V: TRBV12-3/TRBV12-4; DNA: TGTGCCAGCAGCTCTACCCCGGGGAGTGAAGCTTTCTTT; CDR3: CASSSTPGSEAFF
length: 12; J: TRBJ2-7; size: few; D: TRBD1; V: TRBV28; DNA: TGTGCCACGGGACAGGGGTGGGGCGAGCAGTACTTC; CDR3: CATGQGWGEQYF
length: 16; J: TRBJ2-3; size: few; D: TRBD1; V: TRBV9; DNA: TGTGCCAGCAGCGCCGCTGCGGGACAGGGCACAGATACGCAGTATTTT; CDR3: CASSAAAGQGTDTQYF
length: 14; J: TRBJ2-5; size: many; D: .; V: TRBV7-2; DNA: TGTGCCAGCAGCTTAGTCGGGTGGGGGGAGACCCAGTACTTC; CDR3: CASSLVGWGETQYF
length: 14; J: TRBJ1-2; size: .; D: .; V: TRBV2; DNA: TGTGCCAGCAGAGAAAGCGGGTGGAGCTATGGCTACACCTTC; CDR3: CASRESGWSYGYTF
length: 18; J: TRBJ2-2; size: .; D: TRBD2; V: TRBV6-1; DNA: TGTGCCAGCAGTGATGGGATAGCGGGGGCCGCGAACACCGGGGAGCTGTTTTTT; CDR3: CASSDGIAGAANTGELFF
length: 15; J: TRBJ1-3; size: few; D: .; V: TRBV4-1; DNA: TGCGCCAGCAGCCAAACTCCTGGACAAGGAAACACCATATATTTT; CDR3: CASSQTPGQGNTIYF
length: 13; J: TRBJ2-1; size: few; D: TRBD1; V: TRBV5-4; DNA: TGTGCCAGCAGCCAACAGGGGAATCATGAGCAGTTCTTC; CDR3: CASSQQGNHEQFF
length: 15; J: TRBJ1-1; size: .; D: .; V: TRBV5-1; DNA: TGCGCCAGCAGCGGGGCGCCGGAGATGAACACTGAAGCTTTCTTT; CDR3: CASSGAPEMNTEAFF
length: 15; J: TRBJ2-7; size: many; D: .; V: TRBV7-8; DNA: TGTGCCAGCAGCTTTCTGGCAGGGCCATCCTACGAGCAGTACTTC; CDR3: CASSFLAGPSYEQYF
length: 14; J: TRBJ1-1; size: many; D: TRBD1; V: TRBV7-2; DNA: TGTGCCAGCAGCTTAGTAACAGGGGATACTGAAGCTTTCTTT; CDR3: CASSLVTGDTEAFF
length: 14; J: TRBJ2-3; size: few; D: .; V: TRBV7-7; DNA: TGTGCTAGCAGCTCGGGACCTAGCACAGATACGCAGTATTTT; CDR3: CASSSGPSTDTQYF
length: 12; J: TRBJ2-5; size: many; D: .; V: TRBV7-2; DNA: TGTGCCAGCAGCTCTTCGAGGGAGACCCAGTACTTC; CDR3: CASSSSRETQYF
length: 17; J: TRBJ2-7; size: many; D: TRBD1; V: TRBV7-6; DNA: TGTGCCAGCAGCTTAGGGGCAACCGGGACAGGGGAGGACGAGCAGTACTTC; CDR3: CASSLGATGTGEDEQYF
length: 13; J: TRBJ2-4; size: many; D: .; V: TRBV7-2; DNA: TGTGCCAGCAGCTTAGAGGGGGAGAACATTCAGTACTTC; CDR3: CASSLEGENIQYF
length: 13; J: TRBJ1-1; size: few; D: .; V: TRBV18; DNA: TGTGCCAGCTCCCCCCCGCTGAACACTGAAGCTTTCTTT; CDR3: CASSPPLNTEAFF
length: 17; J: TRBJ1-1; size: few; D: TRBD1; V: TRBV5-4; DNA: TGTGCCAGCAGCTTGGCCGCAGGGGGCTCTGCGAACACTGAAGCTTTCTTT; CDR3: CASSLAAGGSANTEAFF
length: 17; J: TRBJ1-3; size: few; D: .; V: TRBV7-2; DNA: TGTGCCAGCAGCGGAAACCTACAGGGTCGACGTGGAAACACCATATATTTT; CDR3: CASSGNLQGRRGNTIYF
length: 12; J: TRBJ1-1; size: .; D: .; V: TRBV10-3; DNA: TGTGCCATCAATTCTCCGGGGCATGAAGCTTTCTTT; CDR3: CAINSPGHEAFF
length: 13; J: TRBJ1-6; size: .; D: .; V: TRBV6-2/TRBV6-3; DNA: TGTGCCAGCAGTTACTATGAGAATTCACCCCTCCACTTT; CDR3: CASSYYENSPLHF
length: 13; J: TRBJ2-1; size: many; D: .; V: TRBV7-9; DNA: TGTGCCAGCAGCTATCGATGGGCTCTGGAGCAGTTCTTC; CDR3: CASSYRWALEQFF
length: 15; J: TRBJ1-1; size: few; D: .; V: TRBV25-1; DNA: TGTGCCAGCAGTGACTACAGGGCCCTAAGCACTGAAGCTTTCTTT; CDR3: CASSDYRALSTEAFF
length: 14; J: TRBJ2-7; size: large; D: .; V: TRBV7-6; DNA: TGTGCCAGCAGCTTAAGCGACATGGGGGACGAGCAGTACTTC; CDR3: CASSLSDMGDEQYF
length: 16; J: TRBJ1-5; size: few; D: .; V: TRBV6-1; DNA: TGTGCCAGCAGTGGCCGGCTTCGGTGGGGCAATCAGCCCCAGCATTTT; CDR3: CASSGRLRWGNQPQHF
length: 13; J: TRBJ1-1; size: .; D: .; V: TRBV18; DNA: TGTGCCAGCTCACCGAGTGAGGCCACTGAAGCTTTCTTT; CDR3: CASSPSEATEAFF